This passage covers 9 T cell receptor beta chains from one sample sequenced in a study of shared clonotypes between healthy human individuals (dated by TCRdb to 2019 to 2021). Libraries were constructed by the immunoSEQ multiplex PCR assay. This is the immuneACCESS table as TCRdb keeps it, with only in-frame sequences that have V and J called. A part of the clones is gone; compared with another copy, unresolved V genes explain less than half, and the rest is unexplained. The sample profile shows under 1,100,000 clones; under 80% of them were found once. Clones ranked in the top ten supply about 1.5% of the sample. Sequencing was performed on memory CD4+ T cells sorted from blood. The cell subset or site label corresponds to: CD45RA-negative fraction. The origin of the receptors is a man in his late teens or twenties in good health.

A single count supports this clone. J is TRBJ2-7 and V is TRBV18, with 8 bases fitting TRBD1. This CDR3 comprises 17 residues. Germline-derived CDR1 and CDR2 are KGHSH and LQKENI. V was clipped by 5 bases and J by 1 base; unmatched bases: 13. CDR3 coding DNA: TGTGCCAGCTCATCCTTTGGATCAGGGGGCGGGTCCTACGAGCAGTACTTC. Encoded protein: CASSSFGSGGGSYEQYF.

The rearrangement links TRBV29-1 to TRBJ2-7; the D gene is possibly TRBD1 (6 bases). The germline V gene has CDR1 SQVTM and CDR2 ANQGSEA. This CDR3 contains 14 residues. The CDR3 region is CRIDWAGTPYEQYF. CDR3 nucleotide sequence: TGCAGGATCGATTGGGCAGGGACACCCTACGAGCAGTACTTC.

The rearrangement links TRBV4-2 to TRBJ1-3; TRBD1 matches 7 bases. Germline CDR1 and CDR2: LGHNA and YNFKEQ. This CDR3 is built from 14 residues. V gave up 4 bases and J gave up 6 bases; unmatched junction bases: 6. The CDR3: CASSRDRVENTIYF. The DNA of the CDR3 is TGTGCCAGCAGCCGCGACAGGGTGGAAAACACCATATATTTT.

CDR3 DNA sequence: TGTGCCAGCCGTTCTGGGGGGACAGTTGAAAAACTGTTTTTT. It translates to CASRSGGTVEKLFF. V is TRBV28 and J is TRBJ1-4, with 7 bases aligning to TRBD1. Germline V gene data show CDR1 as MDHEN and CDR2 as SYDVKM. This CDR3 is built from 14 residues. Germline trimming cut 8 bases from V and 7 bases from J; bases unmatched to any gene: 10.

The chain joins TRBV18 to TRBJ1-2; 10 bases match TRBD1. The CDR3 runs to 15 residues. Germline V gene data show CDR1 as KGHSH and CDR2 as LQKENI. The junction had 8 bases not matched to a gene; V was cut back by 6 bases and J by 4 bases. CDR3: CASSEDRGQGYGYTF. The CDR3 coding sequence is TGTGCCAGCTCCGAAGACAGGGGGCAGGGCTATGGCTACACCTTC. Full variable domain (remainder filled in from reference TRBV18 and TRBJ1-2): NAGVMQNPRHLVRRRGQEARLRCSPMKGHSHVYWYRQLPEEGLKFMVYLQKENIIDESGMPKERFSAEFPKEGPSILRIQQVVRGDSAAYFCASSEDRGQGYGYTFGSGTRLTVV.

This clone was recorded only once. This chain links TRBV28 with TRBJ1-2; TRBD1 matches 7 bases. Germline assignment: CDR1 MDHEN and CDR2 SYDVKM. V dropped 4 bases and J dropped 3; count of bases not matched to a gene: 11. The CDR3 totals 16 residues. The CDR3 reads CASSSRSGRGDYGYTF. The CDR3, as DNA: TGTGCCAGCAGTTCCCGGAGTGGCAGGGGGGACTATGGCTACACCTTC.

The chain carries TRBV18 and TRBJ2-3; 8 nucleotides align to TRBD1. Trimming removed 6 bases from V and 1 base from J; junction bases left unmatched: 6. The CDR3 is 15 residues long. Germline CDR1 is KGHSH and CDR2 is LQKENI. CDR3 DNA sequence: TGTGCCAGCTCTGGACAGGGAGGAGGCACAGATACGCAGTATTTT. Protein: CASSGQGGGTDTQYF.

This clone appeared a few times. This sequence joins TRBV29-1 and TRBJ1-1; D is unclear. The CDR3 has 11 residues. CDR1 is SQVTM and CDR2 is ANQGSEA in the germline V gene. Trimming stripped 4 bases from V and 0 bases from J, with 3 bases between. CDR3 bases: TGCAGCGTTGTACTGAACACTGAAGCTTTCTTT. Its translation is CSVVLNTEAFF. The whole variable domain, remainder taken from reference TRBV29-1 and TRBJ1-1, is SAVISQKPSRDICQRGTSLTIQCQVDSQVTMMFWYRQQPGQSLTLIATANQGSEATYESGFVIDKFPISRPNLTFSTLTVSNMSPEDSSIYLCSVVLNTEAFFGQGTRLTVV.

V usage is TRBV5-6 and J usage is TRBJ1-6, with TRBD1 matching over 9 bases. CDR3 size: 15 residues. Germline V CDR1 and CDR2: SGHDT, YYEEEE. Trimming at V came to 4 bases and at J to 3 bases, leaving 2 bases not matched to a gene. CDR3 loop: CASSKDRGYNSPLHF. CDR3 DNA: TGTGCCAGCAGCAAGGACAGGGGCTATAATTCACCCCTCCACTTT.